This TCR beta chain was sequenced for a study of vaccination and CD4 T cells after COVID-19 (dated by TCRdb to 2021 to 2024). For context, the study as a whole: Convalescent patients had a positive SARS-CoV-2 result on nasal swab PCR, and of these patients, several had mild disease and one had severe disease. Two doses of either the Pfizer-BioNTech BNT162b2 vaccine (n=8) or the Moderna mRNA-1273 vaccine (n=2) were administered to participants. Post-COVID blood samples were collected from convalescent patients a median of around 100 days after diagnosis, with a range of roughly 35 to 170 days. Overlapping spike peptide pools from SARS-CoV-2 and from the common cold coronaviruses HCoV-NL63, HCoV-OC43 and HCoV-229E were used as culture stimuli. The time from the second vaccine dose to post-vaccine blood sampling had a median of approximately 72 days and ranged from roughly 13 to 241 days. In the convalescent cohort there were six males and four females, among whom were two Hispanic individuals, seven Caucasians, two Asians and one multiracial person. In roughly 11 COVID-19 convalescent patients and 4 infection-naive healthy vaccine recipients, the spike-specific CD4+ TCR repertoire before mRNA vaccination was compared with the repertoire after mRNA vaccination. In control cultures, a CEFX viral epitope pool was used as positive control, an HIV-1 Nef peptide pool was used as negative control, or no peptide was added.

In light of the paper, this sample's treatment or condition label describes: roughly 11-day PBMC culture with coronavirus spike peptide pools or control peptides (ViraFEST assay). The ViraFEST assay, used in the study, expanded antigen-specific T cells with peptide pools and then identified the expanded clonotypes through TCR sequencing. The convalescent patients' positive SARS-CoV-2 PCR tests were from March to December 2020, which was before the Alpha, Beta and Delta variants emerged in the United States. Each well held 2.2 million or so PBMCs cultured in IMDM containing around 5% human AB serum and 9 to 10 IU/ml IL-2, with roughly 10 ug/ml peptide pools added. On days 3 and 7, half of the culture medium was replaced with fresh IL-2-containing medium. After 10 days of culture, CD4+ T cells were isolated by negative selection using the EasySep CD4+ T cell isolation kit. Ficoll-Paque Plus gradient centrifugation was used to isolate PBMCs from whole blood, and the isolated PBMCs were then either used fresh or cryopreserved at -140C. Each culture condition was generally run in triplicate wells.

Concerning this clonotype: This clone's antigen is unknown. No clone much larger than this one lies a single base away; base qualities are absent.

Receptor amplification or capture employed PCR. At the Johns Hopkins FTIC core, DNA from the cultured CD4+ T cells underwent TCR sequencing with the Oncomine TCR Beta short-read assay. The QIAamp micro DNA kit was used to extract genomic DNA from the cultured CD4+ T cells. Oncomine TCR Beta libraries from cultured CD4+ T cells were pooled using unique dual indexes and sequenced on an Illumina iSeq 100. In the original analysis: Non-productive sequences were removed, and CDR3s not starting with C, not ending with F or W, or shorter than 7 amino acids were discarded. The MANAFEST web application was used to identify antigen-specific clonotypes by comparing peptide-stimulated wells against reference wells and other culture wells. For a clone to be called positive, the clone needed an FDR below 0.05, an odds ratio above 5, and a productive frequency above 0.1% in at least two of three replicate wells. Cross-reactive clonotypes were defined as significantly expanded in both SARS-CoV-2 spike wells and at least one common cold coronavirus spike condition. Using R version 3.6.1, CDR3 homology was evaluated through Levenshtein distances (stringdist) along with unrooted phylogenetic trees (ape). The public reads were run again by TCRdb, first through fastp at Q25 and then through MiXCR, and only productive beta chains were kept. One record per CDR3 amino acid sequence lists the most common genes and DNA. TCRdb's processing, not the authors', yielded these V and J calls. The sample has approximately 8,300 distinct CDR3 sequences on record, around 55% of them singletons. The top ten clones comprise about 18% of the sample.

Overall results and qualifications from the work: In convalescent patients, a median around 86% of post-vaccine SARS-CoV-2-reactive clones were detected only after vaccination, and vaccine-specific priming was suggested by this finding. Relatively few convalescent patients were included in the study, and early timepoints after natural infection were not analyzed. Of the vaccine-specific clones found in convalescent patients, nearly all (304 of 307) were mono-reactive for SARS-CoV-2 spike instead of being cross-reactive with common cold coronaviruses. Although the median number of SARS-CoV-2-reactive clonotypes went up from around 19 after infection to more than 30 after vaccination, the increase was not significant.

The starting material was cultured CD4+ T cells from blood, obtained after SARS-CoV-2 vaccination. This TCR was sampled from a human donor with COVID-19.

CDR3 reads: CASSLGTAGNQPQHF. In nucleotides, the sequence is TGTGCCAGCAGTTTAGGGACCGCGGGCAATCAGCCCCAGCATTTT. Recombination connected TRBV12-3 or TRBV12-4 to TRBJ1-5, with the D gene not clear enough to name. Including cysteine and phenylalanine, the CDR3 has 15 amino acids. The sequence is cut down to CDR3 DNA, 45 bases in frame from base 1. V sheds 1 base and J sheds 2 bases, leaving 9 bases between their ends.